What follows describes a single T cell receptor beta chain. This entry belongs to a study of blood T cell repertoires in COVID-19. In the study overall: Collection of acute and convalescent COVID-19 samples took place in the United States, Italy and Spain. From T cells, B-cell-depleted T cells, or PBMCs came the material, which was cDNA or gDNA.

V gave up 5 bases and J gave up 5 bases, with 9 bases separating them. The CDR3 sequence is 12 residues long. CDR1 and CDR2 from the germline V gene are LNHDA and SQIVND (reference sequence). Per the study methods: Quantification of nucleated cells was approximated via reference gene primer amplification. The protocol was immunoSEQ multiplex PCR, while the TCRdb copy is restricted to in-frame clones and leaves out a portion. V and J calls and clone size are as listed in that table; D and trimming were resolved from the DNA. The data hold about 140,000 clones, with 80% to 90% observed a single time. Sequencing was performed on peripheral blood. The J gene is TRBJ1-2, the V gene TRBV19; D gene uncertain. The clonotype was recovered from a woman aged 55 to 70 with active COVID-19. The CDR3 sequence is CASSPSPYGYTF. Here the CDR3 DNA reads TGTGCCAGTAGTCCCTCTCCGTATGGCTACACCTTC.